Presented here are 5 T cell receptor beta chains from one specimen sequenced in a study of blood T cell repertoires in COVID-19. Sequencing was performed with immunoSEQ multiplex PCR; in TCRdb, only in-frame clones are kept and a portion is missing. The table records about 50,000 clones, approximately 80% of them present only once. Sequencing was done on a sample of peripheral blood. The receptors come from a man aged 55 to 70 with acute or convalescent COVID-19.

This clone was found once. The chain recombines TRBV7-3 with TRBJ2-5; D is uncertain. V dropped 5 bases and J dropped 5 bases, with 9 bases sitting between them. Germline V gene data show CDR1 as SGHTA and CDR2 as FQGTGA. The CDR3 totals 12 residues. CDR3 DNA: TGTGCCAGCAGCCCCACCGGGGAGACCCAGTACTTC. Encoded protein: CASSPTGETQYF.

The V and J genes are TRBV3-1 (or the pseudogene TRBV3-2) and TRBJ1-2; no definite D call. The CDR3 spans 17 residues. Looked up from germline, CDR1 is LGHDT and CDR2 is YNNKEL (reference sequence). V shed 0 bases and J shed 8 bases, with 22 bases lying between them. This CDR3 is CASSQDAGVMYREGYTF. The CDR3 nucleotides are TGTGCCAGCAGCCAAGATGCCGGTGTTATGTACCGAGAGGGCTACACCTTC.

V and J are TRBV7-9 and TRBJ2-1; the D gene is possibly TRBD1 (6 bases). Germline V CDR1 and CDR2: SEHNR, FQNEAQ (reference sequence). V lost 4 bases and J 8 bases, leaving 12 bases between the germline ends. The CDR3 extends over 13 amino acids. Here the CDR3 DNA reads TGTGCCAGCAGCTCCTACCCAGGGGATGAGCAGTTCTTC. Protein product: CASSSYPGDEQFF.

This sequence joins TRBV25-1 and TRBJ2-5; TRBD2 is a possible D gene (5 bases). In germline, CDR1 is MGHDK, CDR2 SYGVNS. Trimming took off 8 bases at V and 0 bases at J, with 13 bases between the two ends. The CDR3 sequence is 14 residues long. The CDR3 reads CASRETGYQETQYF. DNA of the CDR3: TGTGCCAGCCGGGAAACTGGGTACCAAGAGACCCAGTACTTC. Full variable domain (remainder filled in from reference TRBV25-1 and TRBJ2-5): EADIYQTPRYLVIGTGKKITLECSQTMGHDKMYWYQQDPGMELHLIHYSYGVNSTEKGDLSSESTVSRIRTEHFPLTLESARPSHTSQYLCASRETGYQETQYFGPGTRLLVL.

The chain recombines TRBV29-1 with TRBJ2-3; TRBD2 aligns across 9 bases. The ends lost 3 bases at V and 5 bases at J; junction bases unmatched: 6. CDR1 and CDR2 from the germline V gene are SQVTM and ANQGSEA. The CDR3 contains 14 residues. CDR3 residues: CSVDVAGGRDTQYF. The DNA for the CDR3 is TGCAGCGTTGATGTTGCGGGGGGGAGAGATACGCAGTATTTT.